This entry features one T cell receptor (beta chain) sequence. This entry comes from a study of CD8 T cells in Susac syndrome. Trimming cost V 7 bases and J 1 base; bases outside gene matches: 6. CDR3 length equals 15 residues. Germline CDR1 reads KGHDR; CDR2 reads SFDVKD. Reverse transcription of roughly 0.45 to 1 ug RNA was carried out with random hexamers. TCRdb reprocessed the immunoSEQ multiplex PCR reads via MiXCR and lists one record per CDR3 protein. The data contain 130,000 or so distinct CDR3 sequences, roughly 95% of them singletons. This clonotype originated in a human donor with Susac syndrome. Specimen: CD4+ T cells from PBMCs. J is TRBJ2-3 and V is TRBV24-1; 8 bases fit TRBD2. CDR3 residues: CATRAAGEGTDTQYF. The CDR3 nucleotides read TGTGCCACCAGAGCAGCGGGAGAAGGCACAGATACGCAGTATTTT.